This TCR beta chain emerged from a study of post-analysis software for immune sequencing data. Regarding this clonotype: The antigen is undetermined.

TCR beta cDNA libraries included unique molecular identifiers. T cells numbering about 0.85 to 10 million gave rise to some 500,000 cDNA molecules. From the PCR reads, TCRdb called clonotypes with MiXCR, one entry per CDR3 protein. The repertoire holds about 820,000 distinct CDR3 sequences, 53% seen once, with 4% to 5.5% in the top ten. With 6 bases clipped from V and 9 bases from J, the junction kept 14 bases outside the gene matches. CDR3 size: 18 residues. Per the germline V gene, CDR1 is SEHNR and CDR2 is FQNEAQ (reference sequence). Study conclusions and caveats: When patients were compared with controls, a handful of TRBV segments were more frequent, TRBV5-6, TRBV5-1 and TRBV20-1 among them.

The rearrangement joins TRBV7-9 to TRBJ2-1, with 16 bases identical to TRBD2. The receptor's source is a girl aged 10 to 17 with multiple sclerosis. The sample consisted of blood. The CDR3 DNA reads TGTGCCAGCAGACCTACCGCGGGACTAGCGGGAGGGTTTGGTGAGCAGTTCTTC. Its translation: CASRPTAGLAGGFGEQFF. The full variable domain, its missing parts supplied by reference TRBV7-9 and TRBJ2-1, is DTGVSQNPRHKITKRGQNVTFRCDPISEHNRLYWYRQTLGQGPEFLTYFQNEAQLEKSRLLSDRFSAERPKGSFSTLEIQRTEQGDSAMYLCASRPTAGLAGGFGEQFFGPGTRLTVL.